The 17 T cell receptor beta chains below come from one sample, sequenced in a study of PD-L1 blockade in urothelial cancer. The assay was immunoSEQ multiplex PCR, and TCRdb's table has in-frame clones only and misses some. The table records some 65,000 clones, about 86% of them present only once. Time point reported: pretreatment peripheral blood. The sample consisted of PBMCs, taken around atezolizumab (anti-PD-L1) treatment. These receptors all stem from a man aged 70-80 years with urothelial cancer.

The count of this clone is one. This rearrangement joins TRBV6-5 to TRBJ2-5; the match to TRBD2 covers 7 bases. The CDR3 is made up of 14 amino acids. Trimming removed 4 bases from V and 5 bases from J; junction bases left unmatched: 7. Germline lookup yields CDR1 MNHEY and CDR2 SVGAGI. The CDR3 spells CASSFSRLAETQYF. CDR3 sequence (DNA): TGTGCCAGCAGTTTTTCAAGACTAGCCGAGACCCAGTACTTC.

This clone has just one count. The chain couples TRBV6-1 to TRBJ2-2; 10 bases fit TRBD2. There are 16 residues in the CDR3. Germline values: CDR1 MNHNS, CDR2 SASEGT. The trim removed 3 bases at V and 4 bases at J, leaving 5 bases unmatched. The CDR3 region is CASSEASGRGTGELFF. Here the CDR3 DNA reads TGTGCCAGCAGTGAGGCTAGCGGGAGAGGCACCGGGGAGCTGTTTTTT.

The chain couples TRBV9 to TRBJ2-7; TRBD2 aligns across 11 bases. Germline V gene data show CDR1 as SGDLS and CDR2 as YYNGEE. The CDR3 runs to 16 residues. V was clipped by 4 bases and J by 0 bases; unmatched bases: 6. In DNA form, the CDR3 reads TGTGCCAGCAGCCGTGGGACTAGCGGAGGCTCCTACGAGCAGTACTTC. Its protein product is CASSRGTSGGSYEQYF. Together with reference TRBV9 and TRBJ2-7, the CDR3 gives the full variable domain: DSGVTQTPKHLITATGQRVTLRCSPRSGDLSVYWYQQSLDQGLQFLIQYYNGEERAKGNILERFSAQQFPDLHSELNLSSLELGDSALYFCASSRGTSGGSYEQYFGPGTRLTVT.

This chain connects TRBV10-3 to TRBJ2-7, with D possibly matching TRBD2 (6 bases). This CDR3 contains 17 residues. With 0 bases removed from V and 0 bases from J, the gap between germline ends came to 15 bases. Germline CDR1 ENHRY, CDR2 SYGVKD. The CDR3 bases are TGTGCCATCAGTGAGTCGAACTCAGGACTACTCTCCTACGAGCAGTACTTC. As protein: CAISESNSGLLSYEQYF.

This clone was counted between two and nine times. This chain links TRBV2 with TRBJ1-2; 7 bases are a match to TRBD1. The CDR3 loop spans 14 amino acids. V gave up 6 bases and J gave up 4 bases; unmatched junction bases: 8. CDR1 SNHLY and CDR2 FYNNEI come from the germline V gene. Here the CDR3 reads CASSATGESYGYTF. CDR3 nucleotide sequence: TGTGCCAGCAGCGCTACAGGGGAAAGCTATGGCTACACCTTC.

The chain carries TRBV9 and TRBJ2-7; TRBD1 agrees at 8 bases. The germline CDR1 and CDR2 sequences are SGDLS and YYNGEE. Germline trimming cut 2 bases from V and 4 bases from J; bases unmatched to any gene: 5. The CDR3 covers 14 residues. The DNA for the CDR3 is TGTGCCAGCAGCGTTGGGCAGGGGGCATACGAGCAGTACTTC. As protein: CASSVGQGAYEQYF.

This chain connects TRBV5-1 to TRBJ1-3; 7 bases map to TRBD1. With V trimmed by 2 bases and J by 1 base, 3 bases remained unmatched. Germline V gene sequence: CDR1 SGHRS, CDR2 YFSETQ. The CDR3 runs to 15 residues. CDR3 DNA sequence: TGCGCCAGCAGCTTCGACAGGGCGTCTGGAAACACCATATATTTT. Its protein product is CASSFDRASGNTIYF.

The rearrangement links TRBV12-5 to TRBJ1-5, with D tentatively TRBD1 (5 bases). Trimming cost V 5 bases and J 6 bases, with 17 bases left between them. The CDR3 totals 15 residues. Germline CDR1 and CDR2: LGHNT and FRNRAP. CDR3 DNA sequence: TGTGCTAGTGGTGCCCTGGGGGGGGGAGGTCAGCCCCAGCATTTT. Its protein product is CASGALGGGGQPQHF. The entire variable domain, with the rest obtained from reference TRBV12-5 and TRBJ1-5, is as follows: DARVTQTPRHKVTEMGQEVTMRCQPILGHNTVFWYRQTMMQGLELLAYFRNRAPLDDSGMPKDRFSAEMPDATLATLKIQPSEPRDSAVYFCASGALGGGGQPQHFGDGTRLSIL.

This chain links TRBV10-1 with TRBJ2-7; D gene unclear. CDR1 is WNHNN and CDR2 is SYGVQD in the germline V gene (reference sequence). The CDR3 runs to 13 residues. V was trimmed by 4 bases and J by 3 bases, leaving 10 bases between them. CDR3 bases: TGCGCCAGCAGTGGAGAACAGCTCTACGAGCAGTACTTC. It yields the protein CASSGEQLYEQYF.

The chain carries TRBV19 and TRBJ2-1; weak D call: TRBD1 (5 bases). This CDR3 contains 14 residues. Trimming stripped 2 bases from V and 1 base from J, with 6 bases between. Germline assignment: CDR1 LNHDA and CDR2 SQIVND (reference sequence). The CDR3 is CASSIQGSYNEQFF. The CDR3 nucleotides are TGTGCCAGTAGTATACAGGGATCCTACAATGAGCAGTTCTTC.

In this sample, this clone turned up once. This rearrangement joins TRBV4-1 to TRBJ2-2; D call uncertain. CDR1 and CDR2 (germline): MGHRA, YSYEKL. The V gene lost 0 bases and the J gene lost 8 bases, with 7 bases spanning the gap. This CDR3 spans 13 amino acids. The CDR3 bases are TGCGCCAGCAGCCAAGAAGAGGAGGGGGAGCTGTTTTTT. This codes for CASSQEEEGELFF.

This CDR3 is CASSSFPRDSPSGNTIYF. The DNA of the CDR3 is TGTGCCAGCAGTTCATTCCCTCGGGACAGCCCCTCTGGAAACACCATATATTTT. The chain couples TRBV27 to TRBJ1-3, with TRBD1 matching 7 bases. The length of the CDR3 is 18 residues. Germline trimming cut 4 bases from V and 0 bases from J; bases unmatched to any gene: 12. CDR1 MNHEY and CDR2 SMNVEV come from the germline V gene (reference sequence).

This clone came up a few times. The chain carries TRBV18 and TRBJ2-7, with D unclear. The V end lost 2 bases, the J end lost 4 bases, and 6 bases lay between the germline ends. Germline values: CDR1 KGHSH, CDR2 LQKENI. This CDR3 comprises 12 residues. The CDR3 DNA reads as TGTGCCAGCTCACCAGGAGCTTACGAGCAGTACTTC. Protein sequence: CASSPGAYEQYF.

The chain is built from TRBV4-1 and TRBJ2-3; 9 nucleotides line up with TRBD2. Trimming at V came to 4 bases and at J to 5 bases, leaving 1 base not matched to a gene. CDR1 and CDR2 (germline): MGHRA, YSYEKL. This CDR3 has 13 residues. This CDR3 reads CASSLAGEDTQYF. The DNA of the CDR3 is TGCGCCAGCAGCCTAGCGGGAGAAGATACGCAGTATTTT.

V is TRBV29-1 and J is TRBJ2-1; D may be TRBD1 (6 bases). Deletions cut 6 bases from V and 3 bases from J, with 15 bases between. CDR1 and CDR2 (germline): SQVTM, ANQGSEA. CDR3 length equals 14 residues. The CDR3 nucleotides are TGCAGCGTCCCGAGGGCAGGGGACTACAATGAGCAGTTCTTC. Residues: CSVPRAGDYNEQFF.

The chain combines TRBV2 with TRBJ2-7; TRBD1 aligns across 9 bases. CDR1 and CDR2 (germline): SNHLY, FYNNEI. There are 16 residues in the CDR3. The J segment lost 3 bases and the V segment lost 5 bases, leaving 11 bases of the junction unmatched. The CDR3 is CASSSQQGAINYEQYF. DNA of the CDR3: TGTGCCAGCAGTAGCCAACAGGGGGCGATTAACTACGAGCAGTACTTC. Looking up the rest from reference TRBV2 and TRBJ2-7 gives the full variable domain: EPEVTQTPSHQVTQMGQEVILRCVPISNHLYFYWYRQILGQKVEFLVSFYNNEISEKSEIFDDQFSVERPDGSNFTLKIRSTKLEDSAMYFCASSSQQGAINYEQYFGPGTRLTVT.

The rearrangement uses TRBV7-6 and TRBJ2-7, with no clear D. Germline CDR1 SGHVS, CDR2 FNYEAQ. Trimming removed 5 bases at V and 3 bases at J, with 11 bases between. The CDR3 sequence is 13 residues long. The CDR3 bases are TGTGCCAGCAGCAACAGACACGGCTACGAGCAGTACTTC. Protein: CASSNRHGYEQYF.